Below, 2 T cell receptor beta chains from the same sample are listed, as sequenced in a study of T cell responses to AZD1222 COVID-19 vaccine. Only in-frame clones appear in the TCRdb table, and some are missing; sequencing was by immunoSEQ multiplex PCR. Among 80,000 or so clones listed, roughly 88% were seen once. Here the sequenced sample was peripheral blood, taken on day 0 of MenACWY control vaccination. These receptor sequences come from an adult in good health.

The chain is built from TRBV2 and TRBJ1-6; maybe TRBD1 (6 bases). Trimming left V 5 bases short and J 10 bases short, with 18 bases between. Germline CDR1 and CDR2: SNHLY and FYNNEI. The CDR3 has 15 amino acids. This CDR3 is CASSKRAGDGSPLHF. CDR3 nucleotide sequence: TGTGCCAGCAGTAAGCGTGCAGGGGACGGATCACCCCTCCACTTT.

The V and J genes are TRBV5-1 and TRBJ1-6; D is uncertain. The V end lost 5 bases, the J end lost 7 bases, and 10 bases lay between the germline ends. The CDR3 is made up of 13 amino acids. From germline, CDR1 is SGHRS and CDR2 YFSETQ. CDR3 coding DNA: TGCGCCAGCAGTCGTCAGGACAATTCACCCCTCCACTTT. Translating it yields CASSRQDNSPLHF.